This entry concerns a single T cell receptor (beta chain). One end of the junction does not line up with germline, which may come from a read error. This sample is drawn from a study of tumor-infiltrating lymphocytes in primary liver carcinoma. The blood RNA (from unsorted whole blood) was obtained, and germline DNA was also extracted. The CDR3 is 14 amino acids. The germline CDR1 and CDR2 sequences are SGHAT and FQNNGV. Making TCR beta cDNA involved around 540 ng total RNA and a constant-region primer. Three nested multiplex PCR rounds, a slightly modified ARM-PCR method, built the TCR beta libraries. Primers for the first two PCR rounds were TRBV1-TRBV30 forward primers and a C-beta reverse primer (around 11 cycles per round). A single record per CDR3 protein comes from TCRdb applying MiXCR to the multiplex PCR reads. Of approximately 310,000 distinct CDR3 sequences in the sample, less than 75% were seen once.

Sequencing used peripheral blood. The chain combines TRBV11-2 with TRBJ1-1, with 8 bases that match TRBD1. This clonotype was obtained from a man aged 35-49 years with primary liver carcinoma and hepatitis B virus infection. CDR3 amino acids: CASSLQGARTDAFF. The CDR3 DNA is TGTGCCAGCAGCTTACAGGGGGCGCGGACTGATGCTTTCTTT.